This TCR beta chain comes out of a study of CD8 T cells in Susac syndrome. Overall study: Blood was drawn from patients with Susac syndrome. At that point, they were therapy-naive, on corticosteroids, or on intravenous immunoglobulin alone.

cDNA came from roughly 0.53 to 1 ug RNA primed by random hexamers. TCRdb re-called the immunoSEQ multiplex PCR reads through MiXCR, storing one row per CDR3 protein. Of approximately 94,000 distinct CDR3 sequences in the sample, nearly 97% were seen once. Trimming shortened V by 6 bases and J by 0 bases, and 17 bases separated the two germline ends. CDR3 length equals 15 residues. CDR1 DFQATT and CDR2 SNEGSKA come from the germline V gene (reference sequence). Patients with Susac syndrome showed fulfilment of recently defined diagnostic criteria for definite or probable disease. Sequenced material: CD8+ T cells from PBMCs. This sequence originates from a human donor with Susac syndrome. The chain links TRBV20-1 to TRBJ2-5; D is unclear. The DNA for the CDR3 is TGCAGTGCAAGAACGAAAGACTGGTACCAAGAGACCCAGTACTTC. It specifies CSARTKDWYQETQYF.